In this sample, the clone carrying this TCR beta chain turned up a few times. Its antigen is unknown. Trimming stripped 6 bases from V and 4 bases from J, with 9 bases between. CDR3 length: 12 amino acids. This sample was taken from a study of T-cell memory formation after mild COVID-19. Study as a whole: Largely, TCR clusters stayed within a single donor. Overall study results and limits: Clones contracting across day 15 to 85 had a balanced CD4/CD8 profile; later expanding clones leaned CD4+. The main location of contracting CD4+ clones was CM and EM, and that of contracting CD8+ clones was EMRA.

5'RACE with constant-segment primers yielded barcoded, UMI-tagged TCR alpha and TCR beta cDNA libraries. TCRdb re-analysed the 5' RACE reads in MiXCR, keeping a single row per CDR3 protein. The data contain 200,000 or so distinct CDR3 sequences, 15% to 20% of them singletons. This chain uses TRBV12-3 or TRBV12-4 with TRBJ2-5; D unresolved. The sequencing sample was made of PBMCs or a T cell subset sorted from them (not recorded which). The receptor was derived from an adult woman who had mild COVID-19 (a few samples of this study predate the infection). Cell type and time point are not known. CDR3: CASRSPPETQYF. Here the CDR3 DNA reads TGTGCCAGCAGGAGCCCACCAGAGACCCAGTACTTC.